This T cell receptor (beta chain) was observed in a study of blood T cell repertoires in COVID-19. The method was immunoSEQ multiplex PCR; TCRdb's version includes in-frame clones alone and lacks a portion of them. There are approximately 170,000 clones in the sample; over 80% occur only once, and over 10% lies in the top ten. The germline V gene encodes CDR1 SGHRS and CDR2 YFSETQ. With 5 bases clipped from V and 1 base from J, the junction kept 6 bases outside the gene matches. The CDR3 runs to 15 residues. Sequencing was done on a sample of peripheral blood. This chain uses TRBV5-1 with TRBJ2-1, with 7 bases identical to TRBD2. The clonotype originates from a man between 70 and 80 years old who had recovered from COVID-19. In nucleotides, the CDR3 is TGCGCCAGCAGTAAGCGGGATTCGTCCTACAATGAGCAGTTCTTC. It translates to CASSKRDSSYNEQFF.